What follows are 19 T cell receptor beta chains derived from one specimen sequenced in a study of identical twins. TCRdb recomputed calls from the 5' RACE reads with MiXCR, one row per CDR3 protein. The sample holds about 520,000 distinct CDR3 sequences, 20% to 25% seen once. These same data were also listed under a study on T cells expressing NK-cell markers.

Sequencing was done on a sample of CD4+ T cells sorted from blood. These receptors were collected from a woman younger than 35 in good health.

The chain is built from TRBV11-2 and TRBJ2-5; TRBD1 agrees at 7 bases. J lost 5 bases, V lost 7 bases, and 16 bases had no gene match. From germline, CDR1 is SGHAT and CDR2 FQNNGV. The CDR3 has 16 amino acids. The CDR3 sequence is CASTLLPNRGGETQYF. The CDR3 DNA reads TGTGCCAGCACCCTCCTCCCGAACAGGGGCGGGGAGACCCAGTACTTC. Drawing the rest from reference TRBV11-2 and TRBJ2-5, the complete variable domain is EAGVAQSPRYKIIEKRQSVAFWCNPISGHATLYWYQQILGQGPKLLIQFQNNGVVDDSQLPKDRFSAERLKGVDSTLKIQPAKLEDSAVYLCASTLLPNRGGETQYFGPGTRLLVL.

This clonotype was found a few times. One junction end does not reproduce the germline sequence, and a read error may be involved. This rearrangement joins TRBV10-3 to TRBJ1-1, with D unclear. This CDR3 has 11 amino acids. Germline CDR1 ENHRY, CDR2 SYGVKD. CDR3 loop: CAISQGGEPQF. The CDR3 DNA reads TGTGCCATCAGCCAAGGTGGGGAACCCCAATTT.

The chain is built from TRBV10-3 and TRBJ1-5; D gene uncertain. CDR3 length equals 11 residues. V was trimmed by 8 bases and J by 3 bases, leaving 5 bases between them. The germline V gene encodes CDR1 ENHRY and CDR2 SYGVKD. The CDR3 spells CAIGYNQPQHF. The CDR3 DNA sequence: TGTGCCATCGGTTACAATCAGCCCCAGCATTTT.

The chain is built from TRBV10-3 and TRBJ1-4; D remains ambiguous. Germline V lookup: CDR1 ENHRY, CDR2 SYGVKD. The V and J ends lost 2 bases and 2 bases respectively, with 6 bases between them. CDR3 length: 14 amino acids. The CDR3 coding sequence is TGTGCCATCAGTGAGGGGAGTACTAATGAAAAACTGTTTTTT. Residues: CAISEGSTNEKLFF.

The table lists this clonotype with many counts. The rearrangement uses TRBV29-1 and TRBJ1-1; TRBD1 matches at 9 bases. The CDR3 runs 13 residues. V shed 7 bases, J shed 0 bases, and the junction held 3 bases outside the gene matches. Germline-derived CDR1 and CDR2 are SQVTM and ANQGSEA. The CDR3 DNA reads as TGCAGCGGGGACAGGGATATGAACACTGAAGCTTTCTTT. As protein: CSGDRDMNTEAFF.

The rearrangement joins TRBV5-5 to TRBJ2-1; TRBD2 matches 11 bases. V shed 4 bases and J 0 bases; nucleotides not matched to a gene: 3. The CDR3 consists of 16 residues. Germline assignment: CDR1 SGHKS and CDR2 YYEKEE (reference sequence). The CDR3 loop is CASSTGLAASYNEQFF. The DNA of the CDR3 is TGTGCCAGCAGCACGGGACTAGCGGCCTCCTACAATGAGCAGTTCTTC.

This clonotype has more than one count but fewer than ten. V is TRBV12-3 or TRBV12-4 and J is TRBJ2-7; D is possibly TRBD2 (6 bases). The CDR3 sequence is 14 residues long. V was pared by 5 bases and J by 0 bases, with 11 bases between. In DNA, the CDR3 is TGTGCCAGCAGTACCGCGGGGCACTCCTACGAGCAGTACTTC. This sequence encodes CASSTAGHSYEQYF.

The gene calls are TRBV25-1 and TRBJ1-3; no clear D gene. Germline CDR1 reads MGHDK; CDR2 reads SYGVNS. This CDR3 comprises 16 residues. V was pared by 2 bases and J by 2 bases, with 13 bases between. CDR3 in DNA: TGTGCCAGCAGTGAAGACGTACTAGCCGCTGGAAACACCATATATTTT. It codes for CASSEDVLAAGNTIYF.

This clonotype was detected only a few times. The V call is TRBV29-1, the J call TRBJ2-1; D assignment may be TRBD1 or TRBD2 (5 bases each). V was pared by 7 bases and J by 7 bases, with 23 bases between. CDR3 length: 15 residues. Germline assignment: CDR1 SQVTM and CDR2 ANQGSEA. The CDR3 reads CSGLGWGSKANEQFF. The DNA of the CDR3 is TGCAGCGGGTTGGGGTGGGGGAGTAAGGCGAATGAGCAGTTCTTC.

The CDR3: CASSLLAGTDNQPQHF. As DNA, the CDR3 is TGTGCCAGCAGTTTATTGGCCGGGACAGACAATCAGCCCCAGCATTTT. The V gene is TRBV28, the J gene TRBJ1-5; 7 bases are a match to TRBD1. Looked up from germline, CDR1 is MDHEN and CDR2 is SYDVKM. V lost 1 base, J lost 3 bases, and 6 bases stayed unmatched. CDR3 length equals 16 residues.

This chain uses TRBV25-1 with TRBJ1-6; tentative D call: TRBD1 (6 bases). This CDR3 comprises 18 residues. Trimming left V 6 bases short and J 3 bases short, with 21 bases between. Germline CDR1 MGHDK, CDR2 SYGVNS. CDR3 bases: TGTGCCAGCAGGATGGCGGGGGGCCAACAGCACTATAATTCACCCCTCCACTTT. This translates into CASRMAGGQQHYNSPLHF.

This clonotype was detected a few times. CDR3 in amino acids: CSVEGGRGDEQFF. The DNA of the CDR3 is TGCAGCGTTGAAGGGGGCCGCGGGGATGAGCAGTTCTTC. The chain uses TRBV29-1 and TRBJ2-1; D might be TRBD2 (6 bases). The V end was cut by 1 base, the J end by 8 bases, with 12 bases between. Germline loops: CDR1 SQVTM, CDR2 ANQGSEA. The CDR3 has 13 amino acids.

The chain uses TRBV20-1 and TRBJ2-7, with D possibly being TRBD2 (7 bases). The CDR3 runs 13 residues. CDR1 and CDR2 (germline): DFQATT, SNEGSKA (reference sequence). With 3 bases removed from V and 5 bases from J, the gap between germline ends came to 14 bases. The CDR3 DNA follows: TGCAGTGCTAGTAGACGCGGGGGCCACGAGCAGTACTTC. Protein product: CSASRRGGHEQYF.

This clonotype was seen only a few times. The chain combines TRBV30 with TRBJ2-3; 8 bases agree with TRBD1. Trimming took 5 bases from V and 6 from J; bases not matched to a gene: 4. This CDR3 has 12 residues. The V gene's germline CDR1 is GTSNPN and CDR2 SVGIG (reference sequence). The CDR3 here is CAWRQGRDTQYF. In DNA form, the CDR3 reads TGTGCCTGGCGACAGGGGCGCGATACGCAGTATTTT.

The rearrangement joins TRBV15 to TRBJ2-7; 10 bases match TRBD1. CDR1 and CDR2 from the germline V gene are LNHNV and YYDKDF (reference sequence). The trim removed 3 bases at V and 6 bases at J, leaving 14 bases unmatched. The length of the CDR3 is 17 residues. CDR3 sequence reads: CATSSLYGGTGVGEQYF. The DNA of the CDR3 is TGTGCCACCAGCAGCTTATACGGGGGGACAGGGGTAGGCGAGCAGTACTTC.

Only a few counts were recorded for this clonotype. The rearrangement links TRBV15 to TRBJ1-4; no reliable D call. Germline assignment: CDR1 LNHNV and CDR2 YYDKDF (reference sequence). Trimming left V 4 bases short and J 4 bases short, with 13 bases between. CDR3 length: 15 residues. CDR3 region: CATSTRALGNEKLFF. The CDR3 DNA reads TGTGCCACCAGCACCAGAGCCCTCGGTAATGAAAAACTGTTTTTT.

The CDR3 loop reads CASSLVPAGGQETQYF. The CDR3 nucleotides are TGCGCCAGCAGCTTGGTTCCAGCGGGGGGCCAAGAGACCCAGTACTTC. The chain carries TRBV5-1 and TRBJ2-5; 9 nucleotides agree with TRBD2. V lost 0 bases, J lost 1 base, and 4 bases stayed unmatched. Germline V lookup: CDR1 SGHRS, CDR2 YFSETQ. The CDR3 extends over 16 amino acids.

The chain is built from TRBV5-6 and TRBJ2-1; 8 nucleotides align to TRBD2. V lost 4 bases to trimming and J lost 0 bases; unmatched junction nucleotides: 9. The CDR3 consists of 17 residues. The germline CDR1 and CDR2 sequences are SGHDT and YYEEEE. Written as DNA, the CDR3 is TGTGCCAGCAGCCCGGCGGGGGGATACCTCTCCTACAATGAGCAGTTCTTC. This sequence encodes CASSPAGGYLSYNEQFF.

V is TRBV20-1 and J is TRBJ2-5; D might be TRBD2 (5 bases). The germline V and J ends were trimmed by 7 bases and 5 bases, with 20 bases remaining between them. Germline values: CDR1 DFQATT, CDR2 SNEGSKA (reference sequence). The CDR3 runs to 14 residues. The CDR3 here is CSGSPPGSGETQYF. The CDR3 coding sequence is TGCAGTGGGTCCCCTCCGGGGTCGGGGGAGACCCAGTACTTC.